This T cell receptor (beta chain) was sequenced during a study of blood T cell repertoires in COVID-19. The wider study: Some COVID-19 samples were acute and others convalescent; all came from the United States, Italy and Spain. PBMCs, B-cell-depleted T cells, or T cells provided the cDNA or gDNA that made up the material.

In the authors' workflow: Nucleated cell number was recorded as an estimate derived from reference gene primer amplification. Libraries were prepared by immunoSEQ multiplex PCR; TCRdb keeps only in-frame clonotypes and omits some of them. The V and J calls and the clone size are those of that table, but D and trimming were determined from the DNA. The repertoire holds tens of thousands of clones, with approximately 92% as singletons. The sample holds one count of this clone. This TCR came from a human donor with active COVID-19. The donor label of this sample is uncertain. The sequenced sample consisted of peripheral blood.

DNA for the CDR3: TGTGCCAGCAGCTTGGGGACAGGGGGCAATCAGCCCCAGCATTTT. It yields the protein CASSLGTGGNQPQHF. V and J are TRBV5-4 and TRBJ1-5; 9 bases are a match to TRBD1. The germline gives CDR1 SGHNT, CDR2 YYREEE (reference sequence). This CDR3 comprises 15 residues. After removal of 0 bases from V and 2 bases from J, the junction contained 0 bases not matched to a gene.